The text below deals with one T cell receptor (beta chain). Each CDR3 protein gets one entry after TCRdb re-called the RACE reads with MiXCR. The sample yields some 88,000 distinct CDR3 sequences, approximately 9.9% seen once. This sample stems from a study of human T cells and chemical hapten exposure. Germline values: CDR1 LNHDA, CDR2 SQIVND (reference sequence). The CDR3 runs 14 residues. V shed 5 bases and J shed 4 bases, with 12 bases lying between them. Regarding time point: patch test 2, 6 weeks after DPC sensitization. Stated treatment: therapeutic diphenylcyclopropenone sensitization with weekly scalp DPC.

The receptor was derived from a man in his forties or fifties with alopecia areata. Some clones in this sample may be carry-over from other donors' samples. This chain joins TRBV19 and TRBJ2-1, with D unclear. Sequenced material: whole blood, taken in connection with sensitization to the hapten diphenylcyclopropenone (DPC). This chain's CDR3 is CASSESRNYNEQFF. CDR3 nucleotides: TGTGCCAGTAGTGAGTCCCGAAATTACAATGAGCAGTTCTTC.